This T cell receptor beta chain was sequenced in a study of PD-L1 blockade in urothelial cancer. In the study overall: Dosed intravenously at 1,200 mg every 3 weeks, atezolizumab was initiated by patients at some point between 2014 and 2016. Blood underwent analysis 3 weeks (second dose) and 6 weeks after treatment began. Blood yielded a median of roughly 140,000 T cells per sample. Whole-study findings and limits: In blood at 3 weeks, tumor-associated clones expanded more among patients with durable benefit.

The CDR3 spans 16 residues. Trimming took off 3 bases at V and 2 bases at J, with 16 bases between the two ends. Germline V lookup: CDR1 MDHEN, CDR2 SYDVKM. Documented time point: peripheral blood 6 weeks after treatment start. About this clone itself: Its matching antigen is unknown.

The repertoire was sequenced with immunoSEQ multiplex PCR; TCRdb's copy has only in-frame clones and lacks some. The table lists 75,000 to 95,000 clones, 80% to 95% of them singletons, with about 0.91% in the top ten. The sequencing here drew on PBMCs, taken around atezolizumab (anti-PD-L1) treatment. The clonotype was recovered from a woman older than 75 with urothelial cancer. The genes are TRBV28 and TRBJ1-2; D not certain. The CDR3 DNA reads TGTGCCAGCAGTTTTTCCTCGAGGGCCATAAACTATGGCTACACCTTC. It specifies CASSFSSRAINYGYTF.